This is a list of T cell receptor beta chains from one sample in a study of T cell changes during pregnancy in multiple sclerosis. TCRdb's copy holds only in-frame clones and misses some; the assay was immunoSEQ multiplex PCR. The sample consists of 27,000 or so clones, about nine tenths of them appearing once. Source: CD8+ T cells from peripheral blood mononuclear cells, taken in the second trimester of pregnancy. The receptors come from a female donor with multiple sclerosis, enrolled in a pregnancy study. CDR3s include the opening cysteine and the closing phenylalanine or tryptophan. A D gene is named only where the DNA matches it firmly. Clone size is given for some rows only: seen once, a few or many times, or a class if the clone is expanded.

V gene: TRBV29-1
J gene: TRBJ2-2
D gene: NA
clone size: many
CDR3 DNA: TGCAGCGTTGACACGGGTACGGGGGAGCTGTTTTTT
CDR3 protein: CSVDTGTGELFF

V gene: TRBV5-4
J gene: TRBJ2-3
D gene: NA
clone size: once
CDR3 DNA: TGTGCCAGCAGCTTGTCCGGTGGTGGTACAGATACGCAGTATTTT
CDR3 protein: CASSLSGGGTDTQYF

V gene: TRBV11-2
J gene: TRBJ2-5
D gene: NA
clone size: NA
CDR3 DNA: TGTGCCAGCAGAAAACAGGGATCTAGGGAGACCCAGTACTTC
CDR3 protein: CASRKQGSRETQYF

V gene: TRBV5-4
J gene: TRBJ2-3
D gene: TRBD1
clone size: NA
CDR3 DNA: TGTGCCAGCCTGGGACAGGGCACAGATACGCAGTATTTT
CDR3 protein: CASLGQGTDTQYF

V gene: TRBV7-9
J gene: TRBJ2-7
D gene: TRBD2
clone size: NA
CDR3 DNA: TGTGCCAGCAGCACTCCTAGCGGGGGCCTCCAAGAATACGCCTACGAGCAGTACTTC
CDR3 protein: CASSTPSGGLQEYAYEQYF

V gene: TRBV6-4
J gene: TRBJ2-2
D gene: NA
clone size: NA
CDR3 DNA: TGTGCCAGCAGTGCAAGCGGATCGAACACCGGGGAGCTGTTTTTT
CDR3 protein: CASSASGSNTGELFF

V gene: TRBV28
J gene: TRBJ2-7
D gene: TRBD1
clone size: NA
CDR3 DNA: TGTGCCAGCAGGCTACAGGGGGCTTACGAGCAGTACTTC
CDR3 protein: CASRLQGAYEQYF

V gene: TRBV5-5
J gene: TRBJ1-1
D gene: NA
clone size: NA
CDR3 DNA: TGTGCCAGCAGCTATTGGGTCCAGGACACTGAAGCTTTCTTT
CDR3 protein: CASSYWVQDTEAFF

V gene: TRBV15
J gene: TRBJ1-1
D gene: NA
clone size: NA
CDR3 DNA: TGTGCCACCAGCAGAGATCGGGATAGAACCACTGAAGCTTTCTTT
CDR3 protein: CATSRDRDRTTEAFF

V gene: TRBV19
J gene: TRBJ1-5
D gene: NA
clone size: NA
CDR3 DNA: TGTGCCAGTAGGGACGGGGGATTCAATCAGCCCCAGCATTTT
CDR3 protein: CASRDGGFNQPQHF

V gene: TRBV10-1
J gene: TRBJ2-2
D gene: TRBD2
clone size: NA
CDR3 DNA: TGCGCCAGCATGCGGGGGGAAACCGGGGAGCTGTTTTTT
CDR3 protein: CASMRGETGELFF

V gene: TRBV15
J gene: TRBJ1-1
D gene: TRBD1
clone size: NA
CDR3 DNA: TGTGCCACCAGCAGAGATCTTTTAACAGGGGAAGTCACTGAAGCTTTCTTT
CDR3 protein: CATSRDLLTGEVTEAFF

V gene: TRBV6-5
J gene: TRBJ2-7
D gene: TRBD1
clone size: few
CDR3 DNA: TGTGCCAGCAGTTCCCCCTGGACAGGACCCTACGAGCAGTACTTC
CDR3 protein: CASSSPWTGPYEQYF

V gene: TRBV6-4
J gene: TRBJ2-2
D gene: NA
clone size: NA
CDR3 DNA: TGTGCCAGCAGTGAAGGGGCGAACACCGGGGAGCTGTTTTTT
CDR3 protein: CASSEGANTGELFF

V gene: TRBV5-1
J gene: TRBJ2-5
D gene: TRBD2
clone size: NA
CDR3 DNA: TGCGCCAGCAGCTTCACTAGCGGGGGTAACCAAGAGACCCAGTACTTC
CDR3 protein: CASSFTSGGNQETQYF

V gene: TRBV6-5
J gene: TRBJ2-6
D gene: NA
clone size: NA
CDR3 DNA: TGTGCCAGCGCCGCAGGGGCAGCCAACGTCCTGACTTTC
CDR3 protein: CASAAGAANVLTF

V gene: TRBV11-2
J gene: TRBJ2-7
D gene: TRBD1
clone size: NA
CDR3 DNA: TGTGCCAGCAGTCTTCTGCCGGGACAGAGGGGTCTCGAGCAGTACTTC
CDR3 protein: CASSLLPGQRGLEQYF

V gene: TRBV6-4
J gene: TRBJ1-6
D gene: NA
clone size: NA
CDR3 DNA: TGTGCCAGCAGTGCTGACACTGAGAATTCACCCCTCCACTTT
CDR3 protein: CASSADTENSPLHF

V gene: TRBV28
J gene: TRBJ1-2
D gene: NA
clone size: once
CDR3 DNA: TGTGCCAGCAGTTCGTGGACAGAAAAGGCTAACTATGGCTACACCTTC
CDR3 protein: CASSSWTEKANYGYTF

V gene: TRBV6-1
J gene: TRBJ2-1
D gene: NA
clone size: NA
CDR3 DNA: TGTGCCAGCAGTGAAGCCTCTGCGGGTTACAATGAGCAGTTCTTC
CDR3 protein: CASSEASAGYNEQFF

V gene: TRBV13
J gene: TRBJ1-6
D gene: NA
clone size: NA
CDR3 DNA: TGTGCCAGCAGCTCCCCCGGGGTGACCCTCCACTTT
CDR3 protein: CASSSPGVTLHF

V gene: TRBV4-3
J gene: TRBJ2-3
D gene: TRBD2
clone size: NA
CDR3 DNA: TGCGCCAGCAGCCAAGATCTGGCTAGCGGGGCAGATACGCAGTATTTT
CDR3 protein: CASSQDLASGADTQYF

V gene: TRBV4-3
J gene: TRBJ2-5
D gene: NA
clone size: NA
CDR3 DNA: TGCGCCAGCAGCCTCAGGGGAGGGGAGACCCAGTACTTC
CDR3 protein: CASSLRGGETQYF

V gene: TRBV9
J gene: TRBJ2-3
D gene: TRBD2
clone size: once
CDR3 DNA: TGTGCCAGCAGCAGTGAAGGACTAGCCACCACAGATACGCAGTATTTT
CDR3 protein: CASSSEGLATTDTQYF

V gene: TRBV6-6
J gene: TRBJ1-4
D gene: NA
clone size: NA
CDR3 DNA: TGTGCCAGCAGTTACTCGAGCGGGGACTGGATTTTT
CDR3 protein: CASSYSSGDWIF

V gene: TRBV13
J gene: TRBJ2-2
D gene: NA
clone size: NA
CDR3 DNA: TGTGCCAGCAGCTATTTTGTAGCGGCGAACACCGGGGAGCTGTTTTTT
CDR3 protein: CASSYFVAANTGELFF

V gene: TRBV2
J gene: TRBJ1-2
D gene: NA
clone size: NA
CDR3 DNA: TGTGCCACCTCGGAGAACAGGAGCTATGGCTACACCTTC
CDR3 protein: CATSENRSYGYTF